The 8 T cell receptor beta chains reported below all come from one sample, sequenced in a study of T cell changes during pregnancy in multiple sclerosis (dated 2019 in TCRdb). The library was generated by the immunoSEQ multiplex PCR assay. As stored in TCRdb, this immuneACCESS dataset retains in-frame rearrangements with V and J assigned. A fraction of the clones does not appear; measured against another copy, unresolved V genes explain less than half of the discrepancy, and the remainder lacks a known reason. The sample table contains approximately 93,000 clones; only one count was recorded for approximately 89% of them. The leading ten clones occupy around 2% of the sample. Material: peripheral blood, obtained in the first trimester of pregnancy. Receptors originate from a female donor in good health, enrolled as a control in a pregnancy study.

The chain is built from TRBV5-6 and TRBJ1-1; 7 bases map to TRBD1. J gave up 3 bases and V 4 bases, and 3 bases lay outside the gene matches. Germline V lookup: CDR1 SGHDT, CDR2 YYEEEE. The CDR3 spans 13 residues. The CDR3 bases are TGTGCCAGCAGCCTCGGACAGGACACTGAAGCTTTCTTT. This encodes CASSLGQDTEAFF.

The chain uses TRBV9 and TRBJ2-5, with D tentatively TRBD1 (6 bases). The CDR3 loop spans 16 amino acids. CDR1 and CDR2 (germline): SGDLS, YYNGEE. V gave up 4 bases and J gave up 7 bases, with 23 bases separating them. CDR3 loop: CASSPQGRGFEGTQYF. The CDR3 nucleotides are TGTGCCAGCAGCCCCCAGGGTAGGGGGTTTGAGGGGACCCAGTACTTC.

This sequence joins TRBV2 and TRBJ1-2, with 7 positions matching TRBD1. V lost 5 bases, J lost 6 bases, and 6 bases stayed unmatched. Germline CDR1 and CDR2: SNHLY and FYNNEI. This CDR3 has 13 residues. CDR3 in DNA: TGTGCCAGCAGTCAGGGGACAGTGGATGGCTACACCTTC. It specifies CASSQGTVDGYTF.

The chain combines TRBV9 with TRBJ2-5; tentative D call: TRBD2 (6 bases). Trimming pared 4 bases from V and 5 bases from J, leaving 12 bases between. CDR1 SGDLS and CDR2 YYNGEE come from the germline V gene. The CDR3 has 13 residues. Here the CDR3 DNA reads TGTGCCAGCAGCTTCGGAGGAGGGGAGACCCAGTACTTC. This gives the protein CASSFGGGETQYF. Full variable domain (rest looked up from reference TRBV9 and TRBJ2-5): DSGVTQTPKHLITATGQRVTLRCSPRSGDLSVYWYQQSLDQGLQFLIQYYNGEERAKGNILERFSAQQFPDLHSELNLSSLELGDSALYFCASSFGGGETQYFGPGTRLLVL.

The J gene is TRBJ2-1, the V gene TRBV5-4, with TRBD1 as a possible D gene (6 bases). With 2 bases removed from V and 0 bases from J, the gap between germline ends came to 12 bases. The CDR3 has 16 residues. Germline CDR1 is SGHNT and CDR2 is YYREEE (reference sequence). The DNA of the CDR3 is TGTGCCAGCAGCTTTGAGGGGGATCTCTCCTACAATGAGCAGTTCTTC. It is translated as CASSFEGDLSYNEQFF.

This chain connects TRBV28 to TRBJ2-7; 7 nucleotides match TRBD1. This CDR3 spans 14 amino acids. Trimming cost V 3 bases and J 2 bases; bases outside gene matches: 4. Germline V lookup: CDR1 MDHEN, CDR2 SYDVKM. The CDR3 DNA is TGTGCCAGCAGTTTTTCGCAGGGGGCCTACGAGCAGTACTTC. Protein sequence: CASSFSQGAYEQYF.

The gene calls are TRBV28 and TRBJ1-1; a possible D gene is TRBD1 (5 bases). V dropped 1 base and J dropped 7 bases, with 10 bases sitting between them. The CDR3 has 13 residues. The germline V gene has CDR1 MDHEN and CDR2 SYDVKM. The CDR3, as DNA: TGTGCCAGCAGTTTATCAGGACAAGGTGAAGCTTTCTTT. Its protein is CASSLSGQGEAFF.

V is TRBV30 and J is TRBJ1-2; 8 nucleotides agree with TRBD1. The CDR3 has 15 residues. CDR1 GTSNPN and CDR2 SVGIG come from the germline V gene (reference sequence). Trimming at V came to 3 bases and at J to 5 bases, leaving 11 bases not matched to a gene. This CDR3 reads CAWRVRTGPAYGYTF. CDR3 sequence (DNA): TGTGCCTGGAGGGTTCGGACAGGGCCCGCATATGGCTACACCTTC.